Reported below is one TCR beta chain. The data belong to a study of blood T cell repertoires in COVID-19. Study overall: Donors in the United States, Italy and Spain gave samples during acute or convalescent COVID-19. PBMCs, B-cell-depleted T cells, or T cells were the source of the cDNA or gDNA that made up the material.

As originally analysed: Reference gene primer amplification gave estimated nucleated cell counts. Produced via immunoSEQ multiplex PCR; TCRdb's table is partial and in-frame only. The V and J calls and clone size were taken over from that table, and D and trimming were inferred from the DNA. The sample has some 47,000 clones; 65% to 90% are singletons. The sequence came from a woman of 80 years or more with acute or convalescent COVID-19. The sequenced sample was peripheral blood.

The CDR3: CAIRIQGGGYEQYF. The CDR3 nucleotides read TGTGCCATCAGGATACAGGGAGGGGGCTACGAGCAGTACTTC. The V gene is TRBV10-3, the J gene TRBJ2-7; possibly TRBD2 for D (7 bases). The V end was cut by 6 bases, the J end by 3 bases, with 15 bases between. Germline CDR1 ENHRY, CDR2 SYGVKD. CDR3 length: 14 residues.